The 20 T cell receptor beta chains reported below all come from one sample, sequenced in a study of OX40 agonist ivuxolimab in advanced cancers. The table came from immunoSEQ multiplex PCR; TCRdb's copy has only in-frame clones and leaves some out. Of roughly 100,000 clones listed, 95% to 96% are singletons. Material: CD4+ or CD8+ T cells sorted from blood, obtained in a trial of the OX40 agonist ivuxolimab. These receptors were collected from an adult with an advanced solid tumor such as melanoma, head and neck, liver or kidney cancer.

J is TRBJ2-5 and V is TRBV7-9; D is unresolved. The CDR3 extends over 13 amino acids. Trimming took 5 bases from V and 5 from J, leaving 12 bases between them. Germline V gene sequence: CDR1 SEHNR, CDR2 FQNEAQ (reference sequence). CDR3 loop: CASSRPAEETQYF. The CDR3 nucleotides are TGTGCCAGCAGCCGGCCAGCCGAGGAGACCCAGTACTTC.

The rearrangement uses TRBV5-1 and TRBJ2-3; D may be TRBD1 or TRBD2 (5 bases each). Trimming pared 0 bases from V and 10 bases from J, leaving 12 bases between. Germline values: CDR1 SGHRS, CDR2 YFSETQ. This CDR3 is 13 amino acids long. CDR3 residues: CASSLGGREAQYF. For the CDR3, the DNA is TGCGCCAGCAGCTTGGGGGGACGGGAAGCGCAGTATTTT.

This chain connects TRBV7-8 to TRBJ2-7; tentatively, D is TRBD2 (5 bases). Germline loops: CDR1 SGHVS, CDR2 FQNEAQ. There are 17 residues in the CDR3. Trimming pared 1 base from V and 7 bases from J, leaving 23 bases between. DNA for the CDR3: TGTGCCAGCAGCTTAGGTGGAGGTGGTCCGGTTCTATGGGAGCAGTACTTC. This encodes CASSLGGGGPVLWEQYF.

J is TRBJ1-6 and V is TRBV21-1. TRBV21-1 represents a pseudogene. CDR3 length equals 11 residues. CDR3 sequence (DNA): TGTGCCAGCAGCCTCCGTTCACCCCTCCACTTT. The encoded protein is CASSLRSPLHF.

The chain has TRBV19 and TRBJ2-2, with D possibly TRBD2 on 5 matching bases. CDR1 LNHDA and CDR2 SQIVND come from the germline V gene (reference sequence). V was clipped by 7 bases and J by 6 bases, with 18 bases between them. This CDR3 comprises 15 residues. The CDR3 sequence is CASIGRLQGPGELFF. The CDR3, as DNA: TGTGCCAGTATAGGGAGATTACAAGGCCCCGGGGAGCTGTTTTTT.

In regard to this clone: The DNA is omitted, as the CDR3 cannot be located on it reliably, and the CDR3 follows TCRdb's listing. The chain's CDR3 is CASSKVGRGITGELFF. The V gene is TRBV21-1, the J gene TRBJ2-2. TRBV21-1 is designated a pseudogene. The CDR3 length is 16 residues, termini included.

The V and J genes are TRBV28 and TRBJ2-5, with 12 bases matching TRBD2. The CDR3 is 16 residues long. V lost 3 bases to trimming and J lost 3 bases; unmatched junction nucleotides: 5. CDR1 is MDHEN and CDR2 is SYDVKM in the germline V gene. The DNA of the CDR3 is TGTGCCAGCAGTTTTTGGTCTAGCGGGGGGGAAGAGACCCAGTACTTC. This encodes CASSFWSSGGEETQYF.

V is TRBV2 and J is TRBJ2-1, with a weak D call TRBD2 (6 bases). The CDR3 is made up of 14 amino acids. CDR1 is SNHLY and CDR2 is FYNNEI in the germline V gene. Trimming removed 7 bases at V and 5 bases at J, with 15 bases between. The CDR3 DNA sequence: TGTGCCAGCAAAGGTCTACTAGCAGACAATGAGCAGTTCTTC. Translating gives CASKGLLADNEQFF.

The chain is built from TRBV7-9 and TRBJ2-1; a possible D gene is TRBD2 (5 bases). Germline V gene lookup returns CDR1 SEHNR and CDR2 FQNEAQ (reference sequence). This CDR3 has 15 residues. V was shortened by 4 bases and J by 4 bases, with 14 bases between the two germline ends. The CDR3 loop is CASSWEEGIYNEQFF. The CDR3 DNA sequence: TGTGCCAGCAGCTGGGAAGAGGGAATTTACAATGAGCAGTTCTTC.

This chain joins TRBV9 and TRBJ2-1, with D tentatively TRBD1 or TRBD2 (7 bases each). Germline V gives CDR1 SGDLS, CDR2 YYNGEE. The CDR3 contains 14 residues. V was trimmed by 2 bases and J by 3 bases, leaving 9 bases between them. CDR3 protein: CASSVRGGYNEQFF. The CDR3 DNA sequence: TGTGCCAGCAGCGTCAGGGGGGGCTACAATGAGCAGTTCTTC.

This rearrangement joins TRBV25-1 to TRBJ2-5; 10 positions match TRBD2. The CDR3 runs to 15 residues. Germline CDR1 and CDR2: MGHDK and SYGVNS. Trimming removed 4 bases from V and 5 bases from J; junction bases left unmatched: 7. The CDR3 protein is CASSVASGSRETQYF. The CDR3 nucleotides read TGTGCCAGCAGTGTGGCTAGCGGGAGTAGGGAGACCCAGTACTTC.

The chain joins TRBV2 to TRBJ2-1; 10 bases fit TRBD2. The V segment lost 6 bases and the J segment 4 bases; nucleotides outside the gene matches: 6. The germline CDR1 and CDR2 sequences are SNHLY and FYNNEI. The CDR3 consists of 15 residues. The chain's CDR3 is CASRNLAGVYNEQFF. In nucleotides, the CDR3 is TGTGCCAGCAGGAATCTAGCGGGGGTTTACAATGAGCAGTTCTTC.

The chain links TRBV19 to TRBJ2-5, with TRBD2 matching 8 bases. Per germline, CDR1 LNHDA and CDR2 SQIVND (reference sequence). Trimming took 7 bases from V and 2 from J; bases not matched to a gene: 6. The CDR3 covers 14 residues. The CDR3 coding sequence is TGTGCCAGTACGAGAACGGGGGGGCAAGAGACCCAGTACTTC. This sequence encodes CASTRTGGQETQYF.

The chain joins TRBV7-9 to TRBJ2-7; D may correspond to TRBD1 or TRBD2 (5 bases each). V dropped 1 base and J dropped 5 bases, with 18 bases sitting between them. This CDR3 is built from 16 residues. Germline V gene lookup returns CDR1 SEHNR and CDR2 FQNEAQ (reference sequence). Written as DNA, the CDR3 is TGTGCCAGCAGCTTAGTTCGAAGGGGAGCCGGGGACGAGCAGTACTTC. Residues: CASSLVRRGAGDEQYF.

The chain recombines TRBV19 with TRBJ2-5; the match to TRBD2 covers 8 bases. Per germline, CDR1 LNHDA and CDR2 SQIVND (reference sequence). The CDR3 contains 16 residues. J lost 1 base, V lost 5 bases, and 9 bases had no gene match. Here the CDR3 reads CASSWGVGLAQETQYF. CDR3 DNA sequence: TGTGCCAGTAGTTGGGGGGTTGGACTAGCCCAAGAGACCCAGTACTTC.

The rearrangement joins TRBV19 to TRBJ1-2; D call uncertain. Germline V gives CDR1 LNHDA, CDR2 SQIVND (reference sequence). V lost 0 bases and J 5 bases, leaving 13 bases between the germline ends. This CDR3 comprises 15 residues. The CDR3 nucleotides are TGTGCCAGTAGTATAGATTCACCCGGTCGGTATGGCTACACCTTC. Translated: CASSIDSPGRYGYTF. Using reference TRBV19 and TRBJ1-2 for the parts outside the CDR3, the full variable domain is DGGITQSPKYLFRKEGQNVTLSCEQNLNHDAMYWYRQDPGQGLRLIYYSQIVNDFQKGDIAEGYSVSREKKESFPLTVTSAQKNPTAFYLCASSIDSPGRYGYTFGSGTRLTVV.

This chain uses TRBV28 with TRBJ1-1; D remains unclear. Germline loops: CDR1 MDHEN, CDR2 SYDVKM. The CDR3 contains 10 residues. Deletions cut 3 bases from V and 7 bases from J, with 3 bases between. This chain's CDR3 is CASSFGEAFF. Here the CDR3 DNA reads TGTGCCAGCAGTTTTGGTGAAGCTTTCTTT. The whole variable domain, remainder taken from reference TRBV28 and TRBJ1-1, is DVKVTQSSRYLVKRTGEKVFLECVQDMDHENMFWYRQDPGLGLRLIYFSYDVKMKEKGDIPEGYSVSREKKERFSLILESASTNQTSMYLCASSFGEAFFGQGTRLTVV.

This clone was seen a handful of times. The chain employs TRBV4-2 and TRBJ2-7, with D hard to call. The CDR3 has 13 amino acids. The V end was cut by 1 base, the J end by 1 base, with 5 bases between. Germline assignment: CDR1 LGHNA and CDR2 YNFKEQ. The CDR3 DNA reads TGTGCCAGCAGCCAAGGGGCGTCCTACGAGCAGTACTTC. Protein sequence: CASSQGASYEQYF.

In regard to this clone: The sample holds other DNA sequences that translate to the same CDR3. V gene TRBV5-6 combines with J gene TRBJ1-3, with no clear D. CDR1 is SGHDT, CDR2 YYEEEE, per germline. CDR3 length: 12 amino acids. Trimming pared 0 bases from V and 4 bases from J, leaving 2 bases between. This CDR3 reads CASSLVGNTIYF. The DNA of the CDR3 is TGTGCCAGCAGCTTGGTAGGAAACACCATATATTTT.

V is TRBV18 and J is TRBJ2-7; TRBD1 agrees at 8 bases. This CDR3 is built from 14 residues. V shed 7 bases and J 7 bases; nucleotides not matched to a gene: 12. Germline V gene lookup returns CDR1 KGHSH and CDR2 LQKENI. The CDR3: CASWRGQGSLEQYF. The CDR3 region has the DNA TGTGCCAGCTGGCGTGGACAGGGAAGCCTGGAGCAGTACTTC.